This TCR beta chain was recovered during a study of T cells in Graves' hyperthyroidism and ophthalmopathy. The study, taken as a whole, reports: Most clonotypes expanded in thyroid above 0.001 were likewise present in blood.

Template material for amplifying TCR beta CDR3 regions consisted of RNA transcripts. HTBI primers drove first-round RT-PCR of the TCR CDR3. TCRdb itself ran the multiplex PCR reads through MiXCR, one entry per CDR3 protein. The sample has over 700,000 distinct CDR3 sequences; roughly 40% are singletons. For this clonotype: Its antigen is not known.

Trimming took off 3 bases at V and 1 base at J, with 16 bases between the two ends. Germline V gives CDR1 SGHVS, CDR2 FQNEAQ. The CDR3 spans 17 residues. Diagnoses rested on clinical symptoms, serum thyroxine and TRAb, thyroid ultrasound and orbital computed tomography. Each 10 ml fresh peripheral blood draw supplied the PBMCs. The sequence derives from a man younger than 30 with Graves' hyperthyroidism. Sequenced sample: blood. This chain joins TRBV7-8 and TRBJ1-3; D is uncertain. CDR3 sequence (DNA): TGTGCCAGCAGCTTCGACGGACGGCTGATTTCTGGAAACACCATATATTTT. It codes for CASSFDGRLISGNTIYF.